This TCR beta chain was identified during a study of blood T cell repertoires in COVID-19. Study summary: Sites in the United States, Italy and Spain provided acute and convalescent COVID-19 samples. Sources were T cells, B-cell-depleted T cells, or PBMCs; the material itself was cDNA or gDNA.

Germline-derived CDR1 and CDR2 are SEHNR and FQNEAQ (reference sequence). Trimming pared 5 bases from V and 7 bases from J, leaving 14 bases between. The CDR3 spans 13 residues. Original processing notes: Counts of nucleated cells, estimated from reference gene primer amplification, were obtained. Sequencing used immunoSEQ multiplex PCR; TCRdb keeps in-frame clones, though not all of them. From that table come the V and J calls and clone size; the DNA was used to work out D and trimming. The sample records some 180,000 clones, 70% to 90% being singletons. The sequence was collected from a man between 45 and 60 years old who had recovered from COVID-19. The sample consisted of peripheral blood. The chain has TRBV7-9 and TRBJ2-5, with D perhaps TRBD1 (5 bases). The CDR3 sequence: CASSVDTQGTQYF. The DNA for the CDR3 is TGTGCCAGCAGCGTTGACACGCAGGGGACCCAGTACTTC.